This T cell receptor beta chain was retrieved from a study of cytomegalovirus exposure and HLA in healthy donors. This CDR3 region has 14 residues. With 6 bases removed from V and 0 bases from J, the gap between germline ends came to 11 bases. Germline V lookup: CDR1 MDHEN, CDR2 SYDVKM. Researchers ran the PCR with 60 Vbeta and 13 Jbeta primers. The protocol was immunoSEQ multiplex PCR, while the TCRdb copy is restricted to in-frame clones and leaves out a portion. There are about 95,000 clones in the sample; 65% to 90% occur only once, and about 3.7% lies in the top ten. There were likely unrecorded immune exposures, though donors were nominally healthy when sampled.

The chain combines TRBV28 with TRBJ2-5; weak D call: TRBD1 (6 bases). The specimen sequenced was PBMCs. This TCR was recovered from a man aged 30 to 45 in good health and CMV-seropositive. CDR3 sequence reads: CASRPHRDQETQYF. In DNA form, the CDR3 reads TGTGCCAGCAGACCCCACAGGGACCAAGAGACCCAGTACTTC.